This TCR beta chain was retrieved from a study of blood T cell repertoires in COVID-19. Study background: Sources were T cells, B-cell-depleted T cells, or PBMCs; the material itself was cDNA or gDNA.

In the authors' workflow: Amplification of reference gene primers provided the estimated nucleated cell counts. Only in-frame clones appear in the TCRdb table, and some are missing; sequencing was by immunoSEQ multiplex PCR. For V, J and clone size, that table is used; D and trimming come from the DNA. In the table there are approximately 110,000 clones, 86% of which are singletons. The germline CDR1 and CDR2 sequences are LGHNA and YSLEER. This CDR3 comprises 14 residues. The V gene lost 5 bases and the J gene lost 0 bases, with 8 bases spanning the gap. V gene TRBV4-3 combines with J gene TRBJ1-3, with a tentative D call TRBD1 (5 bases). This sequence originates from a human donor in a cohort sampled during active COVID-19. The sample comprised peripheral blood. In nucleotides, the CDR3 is TGCGCCAGCAGCTCGACAGTCTCTGGAAACACCATATATTTT. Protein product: CASSSTVSGNTIYF.